The 8 T cell receptor beta chains listed next were all sequenced from one sample in a study of T cells after yellow fever vaccination. From the 5' RACE reads, TCRdb called clonotypes with MiXCR, one entry per CDR3 protein. The sample carries around 300,000 distinct CDR3 sequences, roughly 4.3% recorded once. Material: PBMCs, obtained 5 days after the yellow fever booster vaccination. These receptors were collected from a young man who received the YFV17D yellow fever vaccine.

The sample holds many counts of this clonotype. The chain recombines TRBV28 with TRBJ2-5; TRBD2 is a possible D gene (7 bases). CDR1 and CDR2 (germline): MDHEN, SYDVKM. Deletions cut 8 bases from V and 1 base from J, with 17 bases between. This CDR3 is built from 15 residues. The chain's CDR3 is CASGGASGFQETQYF. The CDR3 region has the DNA TGTGCCAGCGGGGGGGCTAGCGGATTCCAAGAGACCCAGTACTTC.

This clonotype was seen many times. The rearrangement links TRBV5-1 to TRBJ2-3; D is undetermined. CDR3 length: 13 residues. Trimming stripped 3 bases from V and 6 bases from J, with 11 bases between. Per the germline V gene, CDR1 is SGHRS and CDR2 is YFSETQ. CDR3 coding DNA: TGCGCCAGCAGCTATCCGGGCCCCGATACGCAGTATTTT. It yields the protein CASSYPGPDTQYF.

This clonotype was seen ten or more times. The chain employs TRBV7-2 and TRBJ1-3; no definite D call. CDR3 length equals 18 residues. V was cut by 5 bases and J by 0 bases, with 20 bases left in between. Germline CDR1 SGHTA, CDR2 FQGNSA. In DNA, the CDR3 is TGTGCCAGCAGCCAGGCGGAGAGATCCTTCTTCTCTGGAAACACCATATATTTT. It specifies CASSQAERSFFSGNTIYF.

This clonotype was picked up a small number of times. The V call is TRBV5-6, the J call TRBJ2-3; a possible D gene is TRBD1 (6 bases). CDR1 SGHDT and CDR2 YYEEEE come from the germline V gene. Deletions cut 0 bases from V and 2 bases from J, with 13 bases between. The CDR3 sequence is 16 residues long. The CDR3: CASSLVSAGDTDTQYF. CDR3 DNA sequence: TGTGCCAGCAGCTTGGTTAGTGCAGGGGACACAGATACGCAGTATTTT.

This clonotype was recorded a few times. The gene calls are TRBV3-1 and TRBJ2-7; 7 bases are shared with TRBD1. This CDR3 has 16 amino acids. The germline gives CDR1 LGHDT, CDR2 YNNKEL (reference sequence). With 4 bases clipped from V and 2 bases from J, the junction kept 11 bases outside the gene matches. For the CDR3, the DNA is TGTGCCAGCAGCCCACGAACAGGGGAGTGGCCCTACGAGCAGTACTTC. This sequence encodes CASSPRTGEWPYEQYF.

The genes are TRBV7-9 and TRBJ2-3; D possibly corresponds to TRBD2 (5 bases). The germline V gene has CDR1 SEHNR and CDR2 FQNEAQ (reference sequence). V gave up 9 bases and J gave up 6 bases, with 13 bases separating them. This CDR3 is built from 12 residues. CDR3 in DNA: TGTGCCAGTGACTATTCGAGCGATACGCAGTATTTT. This encodes CASDYSSDTQYF.

The chain joins TRBV5-1 to TRBJ1-5; D not certain. Germline assignment: CDR1 SGHRS and CDR2 YFSETQ. The CDR3 runs 13 residues. Between the trimmed V and J ends, which lost 0 bases and 1 base, there was a span of 2 bases. CDR3 nucleotide sequence: TGCGCCAGCAGCTTGGAGAGCAATCAGCCCCAGCATTTT. It is translated as CASSLESNQPQHF.

This clonotype was seen a handful of times. The rearrangement uses TRBV6-2 or TRBV6-3 and TRBJ1-2, with D perhaps TRBD1 (5 bases). The length of the CDR3 is 15 residues. Deletions cut 5 bases from V and 5 bases from J, with 18 bases between. The germline V gene encodes CDR1 MNHEY and CDR2 SVGEGT. CDR3 bases: TGTGCCAGCAGTCATTTTTCAGGGAGAAGTTATGGCTACACCTTC. Protein sequence: CASSHFSGRSYGYTF.